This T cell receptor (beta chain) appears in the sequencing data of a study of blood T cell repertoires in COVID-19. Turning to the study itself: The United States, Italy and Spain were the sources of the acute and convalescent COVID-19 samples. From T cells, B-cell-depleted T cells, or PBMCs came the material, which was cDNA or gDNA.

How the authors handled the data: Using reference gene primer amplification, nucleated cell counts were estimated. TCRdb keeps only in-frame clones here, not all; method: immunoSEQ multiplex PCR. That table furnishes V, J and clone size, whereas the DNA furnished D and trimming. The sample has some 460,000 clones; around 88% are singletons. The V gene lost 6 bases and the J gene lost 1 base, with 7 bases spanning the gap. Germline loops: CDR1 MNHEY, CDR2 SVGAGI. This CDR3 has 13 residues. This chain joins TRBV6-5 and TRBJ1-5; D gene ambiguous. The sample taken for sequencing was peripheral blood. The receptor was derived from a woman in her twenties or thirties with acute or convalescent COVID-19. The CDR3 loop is CASRRSSNQPQHF. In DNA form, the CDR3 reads TGTGCCAGCAGGCGATCCAGCAATCAGCCCCAGCATTTT.